The source of this TCR beta chain is a study of T cells in Graves' hyperthyroidism and ophthalmopathy (dated by TCRdb to between 2018 and 2021). For the study in its entirety: Peripheral blood was collected at initial diagnosis, before any treatment. In more than 5 Graves' hyperthyroidism patients, the study also compared T-cell repertoires from thyroid tissue with T-cell repertoires from blood. Whether ophthalmopathy could be predicted prospectively was tested in an independent validation cohort made up of roughly 19 hyperthyroidism patients plus 17 patients who later progressed to ophthalmopathy. After sampling, hyperthyroidism patients received methimazole starting at 30 mg daily, and ophthalmopathy patients received high-dose intravenous methylprednisolone. TCR V-J signatures able to tell the groups apart were searched for in a discovery cohort of more than 90 patients, of whom roughly 42 had Graves' ophthalmopathy and around 57 had stable Graves' hyperthyroidism. TCR Vbeta CDR3 sequencing of 120 to 150 peripheral blood samples (43 ophthalmopathy, about 80 hyperthyroidism and roughly 17 progressor patients) is reported in the paper. The roughly 94 discovery patients were randomly split 7:3 into training and test sets.

Beyond this particular receptor, the publication reports: In validation, progression to ophthalmopathy was predicted by the model with 55% to 71% sensitivity and 72% to 80% specificity, a median of around 6.5 months before onset. Ophthalmopathy was separated from stable hyperthyroidism by a 13 V-J signature model, with around 90% sensitivity and 81% to 83% specificity obtained in cross-validation and 80%/75% obtained in testing. Blood samples also contained most of the expanded thyroid clonotypes (frequency above 0.001), which suggests that blood repertoires may reflect thyroid immune responses. No statistical method was used to set the sample size in advance, and investigators knew the group allocation.

As to this clonotype: Its antigen is unknown. Base qualities are missing; no much larger clone stands one base away.

Amplification of TCR beta CDR3 regions was carried out from RNA transcripts. The TCR CDR3 was subjected to a first round of RT-PCR using the HTBI primer set and the Qiagen OneStep RT-PCR kit. A second multiplex PCR round built the libraries, followed by size selection and purification. Libraries were sequenced paired-end with 100 bp reads on an Illumina HiSeq2000. In the source study's methods: SOAPnuke was used to process the raw data, with reads discarded if the reads contained adapters or uncalled bases, had a mean Phred below 15, or lacked an exact constant-primer or identifier match. High-quality paired reads were merged with COPE v1.2.5, and unique nucleotide sequences were defined as clonotypes. MiTCR v1.1 was used to align the clonotypes against IMGT TRBV, TRBD and TRBJ reference segments. The analysis was restricted to V-J combinations with a frequency above 0.0001, which together covered roughly 99% of the repertoires. A TCS score was defined as the ratio between F50 (clonal expansion) and ExV (chaos), using BLOSUM62-based TCRdist between CDR3 peptides within each V-J. Welch's t-statistics and random forest reduced just over 500 V-J features to 13, which were used in a naive Bayes classifier (R e1071). The public reads were run again by TCRdb, first through fastp at Q25 and then through MiXCR, and only productive beta chains were kept. Rows with a matching CDR3 protein are joined into one entry that keeps the most common DNA and genes. TCRdb assigned the V and J calls; the authors' analysis was not used. The sample records about 590,000 distinct CDR3 sequences, more than 13% of which are singletons. The ten largest clones add up to 7% to 9% of the sample.

Moderately to severely active disease, a Clinical Activity Score of at least 3, a NOSPECS grade of at least 4, and a duration under 3 months were present in ophthalmopathy patients. Exclusion was applied to patients with uncontrolled infections, other autoimmune diseases, pregnancy or lactation. Clinical symptoms, serum thyroxine and TRAb, thyroid ultrasound, and orbital computed tomography formed the basis for the diagnoses. PBMCs were separated from 10 ml of fresh peripheral blood using Ficoll-Paque density gradient centrifugation. Total RNA was extracted using Trizol reagent, and RNA quality was assessed on an Agilent 2100 Bioanalyzer. CDR3 length: 16 amino acids, cysteine to phenylalanine. The read is trimmed to its CDR3 DNA, 48 bases read in frame from base 1. V is shortened by 1 base, J by 3 bases, and the region joining them spans 13 bases. From the germline V gene (reference sequence), CDR1 is LNHNV and CDR2 is YYDKDF.

This chain joins TRBV15 to TRBJ2-1; a tentative D call is TRBD2 (5 bases match). The sample consisted of blood. The sequence was collected from a woman aged 18-29 years with Graves' ophthalmopathy. The nucleotide sequence reads TGTGCCACCAGCAGAGGCCTTCTAGCAAGCTACAATGAGCAGTTCTTC. Its protein is CATSRGLLASYNEQFF. Where the CDR3 stops, the reference TRBV15 and TRBJ2-1 genes take over; the full variable domain is DAMVIQNPRYQVTQFGKPVTLSCSQTLNHNVMYWYQQKSSQAPKLLFHYYDKDFNNEADTPDNFQSRRPNTSFCFLDIRSPGLGDTAMYLCATSRGLLASYNEQFFGPGTRLTVL.